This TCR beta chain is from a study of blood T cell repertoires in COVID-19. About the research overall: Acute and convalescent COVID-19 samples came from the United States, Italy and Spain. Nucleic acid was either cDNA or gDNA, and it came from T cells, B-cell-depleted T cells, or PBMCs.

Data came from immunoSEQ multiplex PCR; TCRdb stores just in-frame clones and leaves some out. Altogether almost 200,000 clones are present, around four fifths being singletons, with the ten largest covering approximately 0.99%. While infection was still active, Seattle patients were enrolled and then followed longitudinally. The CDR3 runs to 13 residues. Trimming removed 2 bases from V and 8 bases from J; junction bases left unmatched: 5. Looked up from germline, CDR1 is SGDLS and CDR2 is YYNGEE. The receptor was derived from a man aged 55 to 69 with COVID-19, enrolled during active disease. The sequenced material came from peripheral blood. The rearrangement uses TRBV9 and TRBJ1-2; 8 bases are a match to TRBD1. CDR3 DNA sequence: TGTGCCAGCAGCGTCGGTCCAGGGGGCGGCTACACCTTC. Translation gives CASSVGPGGGYTF. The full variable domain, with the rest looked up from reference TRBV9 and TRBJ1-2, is DSGVTQTPKHLITATGQRVTLRCSPRSGDLSVYWYQQSLDQGLQFLIQYYNGEERAKGNILERFSAQQFPDLHSELNLSSLELGDSALYFCASSVGPGGGYTFGSGTRLTVV.